The entry below gives a single TCR beta chain sequence along with its context. The data belong to a study of blood T cell repertoires in COVID-19. Authors' data handling: How many nucleated cells were present was estimated from reference gene primer amplification. The method was immunoSEQ multiplex PCR; TCRdb's version includes in-frame clones alone and lacks a portion of them. That table supplies the V and J calls and clone size; D and trimming were determined from the DNA. The sample records around 70,000 clones, 80% being singletons. The CDR3 runs 19 residues. V was pared by 2 bases and J by 3 bases, with 11 bases of the junction left unmatched. Germline CDR1 and CDR2: KGHDR and SFDVKD.

The chain is built from TRBV24-1 and TRBJ1-5; 11 bases agree with TRBD1. The sequenced sample consisted of peripheral blood. The clonotype comes from a human donor in a cohort sampled during active COVID-19. The CDR3 DNA is TGTGCCACCAGTGATTCCGGGACAGGGGGGGTCGGTCCCAATCAGCCCCAGCATTTT. As protein: CATSDSGTGGVGPNQPQHF.